This T cell receptor beta chain emerged from a study of CD8 T cells in ankylosing spondylitis. Study-level points and caveats: Reports of some motif variants in reactive arthritis synovial fluid and blood predate this one. There was a TCR beta motif, made of fewer than 10 highly homologous variants, that appeared characteristic of ankylosing spondylitis blood.

Quantitative barcoded 5'-RACE was used to prepare TCR beta libraries. TCRdb itself ran the 5' RACE reads through MiXCR, one entry per CDR3 protein. The table has about 800,000 distinct CDR3 sequences, 12% seen once. This clonotype was seen at least ten times. Its target is not known. CDR1 is SQVTM and CDR2 is ANQGSEA in the germline V gene. This CDR3 contains 15 residues. V lost 6 bases to trimming and J lost 4 bases, with 16 bases between them. Sequencing was performed on blood, either unsorted or a sorted T cell fraction (not recorded which). The TCR originated in a male donor with ankylosing spondylitis. The chain links TRBV29-1 to TRBJ1-6; D is possibly TRBD1 (6 bases). CDR3 nucleotide sequence: TGCAGCGTCCAGACAGGATCGGCGTATAATTCACCCCTCCACTTT. It yields the protein CSVQTGSAYNSPLHF.